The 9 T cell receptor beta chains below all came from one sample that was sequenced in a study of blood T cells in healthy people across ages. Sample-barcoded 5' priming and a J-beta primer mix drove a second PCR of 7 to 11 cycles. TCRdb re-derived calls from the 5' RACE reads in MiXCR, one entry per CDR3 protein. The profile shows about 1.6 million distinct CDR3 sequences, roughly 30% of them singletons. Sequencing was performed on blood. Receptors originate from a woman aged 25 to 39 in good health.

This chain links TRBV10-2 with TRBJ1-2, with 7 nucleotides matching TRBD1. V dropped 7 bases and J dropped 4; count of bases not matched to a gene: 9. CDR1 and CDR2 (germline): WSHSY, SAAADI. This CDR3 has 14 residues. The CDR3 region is CASTPTGAIYGYTF. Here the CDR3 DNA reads TGCGCCAGCACCCCTACAGGGGCTATCTATGGCTACACCTTC.

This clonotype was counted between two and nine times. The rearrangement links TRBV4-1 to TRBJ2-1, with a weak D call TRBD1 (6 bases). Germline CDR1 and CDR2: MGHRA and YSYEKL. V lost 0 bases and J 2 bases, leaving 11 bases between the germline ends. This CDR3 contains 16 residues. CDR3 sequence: CASSQEGGRTYNEQFF. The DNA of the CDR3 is TGCGCCAGCAGCCAAGAAGGGGGACGGACCTACAATGAGCAGTTCTTC.

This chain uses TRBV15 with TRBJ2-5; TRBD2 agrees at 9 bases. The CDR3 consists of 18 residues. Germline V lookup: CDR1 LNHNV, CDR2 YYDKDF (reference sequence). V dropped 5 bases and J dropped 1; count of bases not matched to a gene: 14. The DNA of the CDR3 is TGTGCCACCAGCGGACGTGGATCGGGACTAGCCATCCAAGAGACCCAGTACTTC. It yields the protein CATSGRGSGLAIQETQYF. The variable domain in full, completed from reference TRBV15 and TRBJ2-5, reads DAMVIQNPRYQVTQFGKPVTLSCSQTLNHNVMYWYQQKSSQAPKLLFHYYDKDFNNEADTPDNFQSRRPNTSFCFLDIRSPGLGDTAMYLCATSGRGSGLAIQETQYFGPGTRLLVL.

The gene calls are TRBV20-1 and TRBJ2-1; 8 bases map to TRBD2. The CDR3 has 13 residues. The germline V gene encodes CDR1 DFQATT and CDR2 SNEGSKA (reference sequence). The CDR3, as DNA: TGCAGCGCGAGCGGGAGTAATTACAATGAGCAGTTCTTC. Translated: CSASGSNYNEQFF.

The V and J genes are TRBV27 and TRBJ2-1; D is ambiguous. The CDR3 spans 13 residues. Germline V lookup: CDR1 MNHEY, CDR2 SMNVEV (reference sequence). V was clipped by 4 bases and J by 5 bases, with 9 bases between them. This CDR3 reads CASSSVNDNEQFF. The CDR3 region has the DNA TGTGCCAGCAGTTCAGTCAACGACAATGAGCAGTTCTTC.

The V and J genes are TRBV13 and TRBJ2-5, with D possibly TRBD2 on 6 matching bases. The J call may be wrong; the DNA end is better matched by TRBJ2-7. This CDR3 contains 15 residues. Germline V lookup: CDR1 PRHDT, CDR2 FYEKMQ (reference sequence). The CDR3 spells CASSGQTGVGDEQYF. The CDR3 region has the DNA TGTGCCAGCAGCGGCCAAACGGGGGTTGGGGACGAGCAGTACTTC.

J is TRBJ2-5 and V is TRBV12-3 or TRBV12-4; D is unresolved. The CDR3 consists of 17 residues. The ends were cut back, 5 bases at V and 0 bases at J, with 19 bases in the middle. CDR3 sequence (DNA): TGTGCCAGCAGTCAAGCCCAGAGTAAGGGCTACCAAGAGACCCAGTACTTC. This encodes CASSQAQSKGYQETQYF.

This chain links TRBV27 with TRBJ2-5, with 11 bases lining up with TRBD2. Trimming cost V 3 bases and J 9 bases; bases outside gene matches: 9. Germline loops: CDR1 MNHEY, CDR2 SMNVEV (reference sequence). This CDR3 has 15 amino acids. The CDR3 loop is CASSLQTSGEGAQYF. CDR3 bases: TGTGCCAGCAGTTTGCAGACTAGCGGGGAAGGGGCCCAGTACTTC.

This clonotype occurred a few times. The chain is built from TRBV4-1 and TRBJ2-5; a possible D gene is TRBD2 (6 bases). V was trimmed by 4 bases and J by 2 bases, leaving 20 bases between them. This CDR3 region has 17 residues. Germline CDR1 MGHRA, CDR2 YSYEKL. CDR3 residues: CASSLEPGTQRQETQYF. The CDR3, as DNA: TGCGCCAGCAGCCTCGAACCGGGGACTCAAAGGCAAGAGACCCAGTACTTC.